These T cell receptor beta chains were read from a single sample in a study of T cell clusters in autoimmune cytopenias. TCRdb re-called the multiplex PCR reads and shows each CDR3 protein once, DNA omitted. The sample has almost 7,000 distinct CDR3 sequences. This same sample was also part of a study on T cell repertoires in aging, cancer and after chemotherapy.

The sequenced material came from peripheral blood. Receptors originate from a human donor in good health. The CDR3 runs from the conserved cysteine through the conserved F or W. Each record gives: clone size, J gene, V gene, CDR3 protein. Part of the rows lack a size; the others show once, few, many or a class for expanded clones.

abundance: -
j_gene: TRBJ2-3
v_gene: TRBV20-1
CDR3aa: CSASPMSADTQYF

abundance: -
j_gene: TRBJ2-3
v_gene: TRBV28
CDR3aa: CASSPSGEADTQYF

abundance: medium-sized
j_gene: TRBJ2-2
v_gene: TRBV6-2/TRBV6-3
CDR3aa: CASSPNTGELFF

abundance: -
j_gene: TRBJ1-5
v_gene: TRBV27
CDR3aa: CATGTAGSNQPQHF

abundance: -
j_gene: TRBJ1-1
v_gene: TRBV20-1
CDR3aa: CSAPKSREIPEAFF

abundance: -
j_gene: TRBJ1-2
v_gene: TRBV28
CDR3aa: CASSYRGRYTF

abundance: -
j_gene: TRBJ1-5
v_gene: TRBV6-6
CDR3aa: CASSQDRGQPQHF

abundance: medium-sized
j_gene: TRBJ1-1
v_gene: TRBV19
CDR3aa: CASSYLQGNTEAFF

abundance: medium-sized
j_gene: TRBJ2-1
v_gene: TRBV6-5
CDR3aa: CASSAPGTSEQFF

abundance: medium-sized
j_gene: TRBJ2-7
v_gene: TRBV19
CDR3aa: CASSIGQSVLYEQYF

abundance: medium-sized
j_gene: TRBJ1-6
v_gene: TRBV27
CDR3aa: CASTTGTGSPLHF

abundance: -
j_gene: TRBJ2-3
v_gene: TRBV6-5
CDR3aa: CASSLGSGRRTDTQYF

abundance: -
j_gene: TRBJ1-4
v_gene: TRBV20-1
CDR3aa: CSATRSGAFNEKLFF

abundance: -
j_gene: TRBJ1-1
v_gene: TRBV20-1
CDR3aa: CSAATQGTEAFF

abundance: -
j_gene: TRBJ2-5
v_gene: TRBV5-1
CDR3aa: CASSLGTAQETQYF

abundance: medium-sized
j_gene: TRBJ2-5
v_gene: TRBV7-6
CDR3aa: CASSSPLAGWTQYF

abundance: medium-sized
j_gene: TRBJ2-3
v_gene: TRBV19
CDR3aa: CASNPEGRGTQYF

abundance: medium-sized
j_gene: TRBJ2-5
v_gene: TRBV19
CDR3aa: CASSIEGRGETQYF

abundance: medium-sized
j_gene: TRBJ2-7
v_gene: TRBV18
CDR3aa: CASSPGTGGAYEQYF

abundance: medium-sized
j_gene: TRBJ2-6
v_gene: TRBV5-4
CDR3aa: CASSPGGGTGANVLTF

abundance: medium-sized
j_gene: TRBJ1-4
v_gene: TRBV14
CDR3aa: CASSPDPERGKLFF

abundance: -
j_gene: TRBJ1-3
v_gene: TRBV10-3
CDR3aa: CAIRDSSGNTIYF

abundance: medium-sized
j_gene: TRBJ2-1
v_gene: TRBV12-3/TRBV12-4
CDR3aa: CASSLGSYNEQFF

abundance: -
j_gene: TRBJ1-5
v_gene: TRBV27
CDR3aa: CASRRTGQGTNQPQHF

abundance: -
j_gene: TRBJ2-7
v_gene: TRBV7-9
CDR3aa: CASSRGQDYAEQYF

abundance: medium-sized
j_gene: TRBJ2-2
v_gene: TRBV27
CDR3aa: CASRPPNTGELFF

abundance: medium-sized
j_gene: TRBJ1-1
v_gene: TRBV19
CDR3aa: CASSTESPYEAFF

abundance: -
j_gene: TRBJ2-1
v_gene: TRBV20-1
CDR3aa: CSARGLAPVVDEQFF

abundance: -
j_gene: TRBJ2-6
v_gene: TRBV28
CDR3aa: CASSTYPNVLTF

abundance: -
j_gene: TRBJ2-3
v_gene: TRBV20-1
CDR3aa: CSASERGYGLPDTQYF

abundance: medium-sized
j_gene: TRBJ2-1
v_gene: TRBV13
CDR3aa: CASSSPGTGSANEQFF

abundance: -
j_gene: TRBJ2-7
v_gene: TRBV6-1
CDR3aa: CANSPPYEQYF

abundance: -
j_gene: TRBJ1-3
v_gene: TRBV27
CDR3aa: CASSPGRSGNTIYF

abundance: -
j_gene: TRBJ1-5
v_gene: TRBV6-2/TRBV6-3
CDR3aa: CASRGTGAGQPQHF

abundance: medium-sized
j_gene: TRBJ2-3
v_gene: TRBV27
CDR3aa: CATTPGTGTDTQYF

abundance: medium-sized
j_gene: TRBJ1-5
v_gene: TRBV19
CDR3aa: CASSTGNWNQPQHF

abundance: -
j_gene: TRBJ2-7
v_gene: TRBV5-4
CDR3aa: CASSASSGRGEQYF

abundance: -
j_gene: TRBJ1-5
v_gene: TRBV27
CDR3aa: CRRGRQQKGNQPQHF

abundance: -
j_gene: TRBJ2-3
v_gene: TRBV30
CDR3aa: CAWSGGGITDTQYF

abundance: -
j_gene: TRBJ1-2
v_gene: TRBV24-1
CDR3aa: CATSGSAYGYTF

abundance: -
j_gene: TRBJ2-1
v_gene: TRBV12-3/TRBV12-4
CDR3aa: CASSLTLGEQFF